Below, 15 T cell receptor beta chains from the same sample are listed, as sequenced in a study of OX40 agonist ivuxolimab in advanced cancers. Data came from immunoSEQ multiplex PCR; TCRdb stores just in-frame clones and leaves some out. The sample lists tens of thousands of clones; less than 90% were seen once. The sample consisted of CD4+ or CD8+ T cells sorted from blood, taken in a trial of the OX40 agonist ivuxolimab. Every receptor here comes from an adult with an advanced solid tumor such as melanoma, head and neck, liver or kidney cancer.

The chain is built from TRBV7-2 and TRBJ1-5, with D maybe TRBD1 (5 bases). The CDR3 totals 15 residues. The V and J ends lost 1 base and 2 bases respectively, with 9 bases between them. The germline V gene encodes CDR1 SGHTA and CDR2 FQGNSA. The CDR3 protein is CASSLDAGRNQPQHF. The CDR3 DNA reads as TGTGCCAGCAGCTTAGATGCGGGACGCAATCAGCCCCAGCATTTT. Combining the CDR3 with reference TRBV7-2 and TRBJ1-5 gives the whole variable domain GAGVSQSPSNKVTEKGKDVELRCDPISGHTALYWYRQSLGQGLEFLIYFQGNSAPDKSGLPSDRFSAERTGGSVSTLTIQRTQQEDSAVYLCASSLDAGRNQPQHFGDGTRLSIL.

The chain is built from TRBV30 and TRBJ1-5; D gene unclear. Trimming cost V 1 base and J 3 bases, with 16 bases left between them. The germline V gene encodes CDR1 GTSNPN and CDR2 SVGIG (reference sequence). The CDR3 is 16 residues long. The CDR3 protein is CAWSAGGVSLNQPQHF. CDR3 sequence (DNA): TGTGCCTGGAGTGCAGGAGGAGTTTCGCTCAATCAGCCCCAGCATTTT.

The rearrangement uses TRBV11-2 and TRBJ2-3; TRBD2 might be the D (5 bases). Germline CDR1 reads SGHAT; CDR2 reads FQNNGV. Deletions cut 5 bases from V and 5 bases from J, with 5 bases between. The CDR3 extends over 11 amino acids. Here the CDR3 DNA reads TGTGCCAGCAGCCGGGGAGATACGCAGTATTTT. The encoded protein is CASSRGDTQYF.

The chain employs TRBV29-1 and TRBJ1-3; D remains ambiguous. The CDR3 is 12 residues long. The germline V gene encodes CDR1 SQVTM and CDR2 ANQGSEA. The V gene lost 0 bases and the J gene lost 5 bases, with 5 bases spanning the gap. The CDR3 nucleotides read TGCAGCGTTGAAGAAAGGAGAAACACCATATATTTT. Its protein product is CSVEERRNTIYF.

V and J are TRBV28 and TRBJ1-4, with 8 bases that match TRBD1. CDR1 and CDR2 from the germline V gene are MDHEN and SYDVKM. The CDR3 runs to 14 residues. V shed 5 bases, J shed 6 bases, and the junction held 5 bases outside the gene matches. Here the CDR3 reads CASSRTGSDEKLFF. CDR3 sequence (DNA): TGTGCCAGCAGTCGGACAGGGTCGGATGAAAAACTGTTTTTT.

This clone occurred many times. Germline is not matched at one junction end, which may reflect a read error. The chain employs TRBV7-7 and TRBJ2-2; 11 bases are a match to TRBD2. The CDR3 covers 16 residues. The V gene's germline CDR1 is SSHAT and CDR2 FNYEAQ (reference sequence). Here the CDR3 DNA reads TGTGCTAGCAGCGATAGCGGGGGGGCGAGGACCGGGGAGCTGTTTTTT. Residues: CASSDSGGARTGELFF.

The V gene is TRBV5-1, the J gene TRBJ2-1, with 12 bases identical to TRBD2. The CDR3 loop spans 17 amino acids. Trimming took 4 bases from V and 4 from J; bases not matched to a gene: 9. CDR1 and CDR2 (germline): SGHRS, YFSETQ. This CDR3 reads CASSRWTSGAIYNEQFF. CDR3 DNA: TGCGCCAGCAGCCGTTGGACTAGCGGGGCTATTTACAATGAGCAGTTCTTC.

The chain combines TRBV4-2 with TRBJ2-5, with TRBD2 matching over 11 bases. Per the germline V gene, CDR1 is LGHNA and CDR2 is YNFKEQ. The junction had 0 bases not matched to a gene; V was cut back by 8 bases and J by 4 bases. The CDR3 is 12 amino acids. In DNA, the CDR3 is TGTGCCAGCGGACTAGCGGGAGAGACCCAGTACTTC. It codes for CASGLAGETQYF.

This chain uses TRBV4-2 with TRBJ2-1; 13 bases line up with TRBD2. V lost 0 bases, J lost 5 bases, and 10 bases stayed unmatched. Per germline, CDR1 LGHNA and CDR2 YNFKEQ. The CDR3 is 19 residues long. The CDR3: CASSQDQTTSGRTDNEQFF. CDR3 DNA: TGTGCCAGCAGCCAAGATCAAACGACTAGCGGGAGGACTGACAATGAGCAGTTCTTC.

The chain carries TRBV6-4 and TRBJ1-2, with D possibly matching TRBD1 (6 bases). V was shortened by 0 bases and J by 7 bases, with 15 bases between the two germline ends. The CDR3 is 15 amino acids. In germline, CDR1 is MRHNA, CDR2 SNTAGT. DNA of the CDR3: TGTGCCAGCAGTGACTCCGGCAGGGGTGTGAGTGGCTACACCTTC. Translation: CASSDSGRGVSGYTF.

The chain has TRBV7-9 and TRBJ2-5; possible D gene TRBD1, 5 bases. Germline values: CDR1 SEHNR, CDR2 FQNEAQ (reference sequence). The length of the CDR3 is 15 residues. V dropped 1 base and J dropped 1 base, with 10 bases sitting between them. DNA of the CDR3: TGTGCCAGCAGCTTAGGACAGCGTATCCAAGAGACCCAGTACTTC. As protein: CASSLGQRIQETQYF.

The V and J genes are TRBV27 and TRBJ1-1; possibly TRBD1 for D (5 bases). V was shortened by 3 bases and J by 3 bases, with 8 bases between the two germline ends. CDR1 is MNHEY and CDR2 is SMNVEV in the germline V gene (reference sequence). CDR3 length: 13 residues. The CDR3 nucleotides read TGTGCCAGCAGTTTCCAGGGAGACACTGAAGCTTTCTTT. This codes for CASSFQGDTEAFF.

The V call is TRBV27, the J call TRBJ1-1; no definite D call. V was trimmed by 5 bases and J by 1 base, leaving 11 bases between them. Germline-derived CDR1 and CDR2 are MNHEY and SMNVEV (reference sequence). This CDR3 is 14 amino acids long. CDR3 nucleotides: TGTGCCAGCAGTCCCCGTCGGGGGAACACTGAAGCTTTCTTT. Translation: CASSPRRGNTEAFF.

The V and J genes are TRBV7-3 and TRBJ2-2; D possibly corresponds to TRBD1 (7 bases). The CDR3 is made up of 16 amino acids. Germline CDR1 and CDR2: SGHTA and FQGTGA. V lost 2 bases to trimming and J lost 0 bases, with 10 bases between them. The CDR3 protein is CASSLAGGSNTGELFF. CDR3 nucleotides: TGTGCCAGCAGCTTAGCAGGGGGGTCGAACACCGGGGAGCTGTTTTTT.

The chain recombines TRBV28 with TRBJ2-7; D gene ambiguous. The CDR3 is made up of 14 amino acids. In germline, CDR1 is MDHEN, CDR2 SYDVKM. V gave up 7 bases and J gave up 0 bases, with 13 bases separating them. The CDR3, as DNA: TGTGCCAGCATCTCATATCTTAGCTCCTACGAGCAGTACTTC. As protein: CASISYLSSYEQYF. The variable domain in full, completed from reference TRBV28 and TRBJ2-7, reads DVKVTQSSRYLVKRTGEKVFLECVQDMDHENMFWYRQDPGLGLRLIYFSYDVKMKEKGDIPEGYSVSREKKERFSLILESASTNQTSMYLCASISYLSSYEQYFGPGTRLTVT.